This T cell receptor (beta chain) was sequenced for a study of T cell changes during pregnancy in multiple sclerosis. Germline V CDR1 and CDR2: MNHEY, SVGAGI. V trimming: 5 bases; J trimming: 2 bases; junction bases outside the gene matches: 6. The CDR3 loop spans 14 amino acids. Sequenced by immunoSEQ multiplex PCR; TCRdb stores in-frame clones only, minus some. This table has roughly 62,000 clones, around 89% appearing once. This TCR came from a female donor with multiple sclerosis, enrolled in a pregnancy study. This chain links TRBV6-5 with TRBJ2-7; 7 bases map to TRBD1. This specimen was peripheral blood, taken in the first trimester of pregnancy. The CDR3 here is CASSSRQGPYEQYF. The CDR3 DNA sequence: TGTGCCAGCAGTAGCAGACAGGGACCCTACGAGCAGTACTTC.